This T cell receptor beta chain appears in the sequencing data of a study of shared clonotypes between healthy human individuals. Researchers divided each subset's genomic DNA evenly across several immunoSEQ plates. Measured with immunoSEQ multiplex PCR; TCRdb has only the in-frame clones, and not every one. The sample lists about 2 million clones, over 85% occurring once. This CDR3 region has 15 residues. With 1 base removed from V and 2 bases from J, the gap between germline ends came to 8 bases. Per germline, CDR1 SGHTA and CDR2 FQGNSA. Splitting of CD4+ cells produced CD45RA+ naive and CD45RA-negative memory subsets.

The chain links TRBV7-2 to TRBJ2-2; D not resolved. Sequenced sample: naive CD4+ T cells sorted from blood. The subset was: CD45RA+ positively selected. This TCR was recovered from a man aged 18-30 years in good health. The CDR3 sequence: CASSLVTTNTGELFF. The CDR3 bases are TGTGCCAGCAGCTTAGTGACAACTAACACCGGGGAGCTGTTTTTT.